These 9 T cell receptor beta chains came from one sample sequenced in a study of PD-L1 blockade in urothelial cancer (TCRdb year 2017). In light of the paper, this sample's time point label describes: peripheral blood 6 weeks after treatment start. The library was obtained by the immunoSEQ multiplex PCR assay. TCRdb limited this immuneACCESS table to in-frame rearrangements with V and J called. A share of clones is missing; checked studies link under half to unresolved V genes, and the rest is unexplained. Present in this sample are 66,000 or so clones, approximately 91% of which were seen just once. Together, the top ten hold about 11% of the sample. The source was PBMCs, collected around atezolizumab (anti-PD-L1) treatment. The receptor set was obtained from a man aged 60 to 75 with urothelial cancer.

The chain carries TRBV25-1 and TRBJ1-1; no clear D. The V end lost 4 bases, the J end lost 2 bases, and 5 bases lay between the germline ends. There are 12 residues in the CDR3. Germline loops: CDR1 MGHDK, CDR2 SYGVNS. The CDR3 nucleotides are TGTGCCAGCAGTGTAACAAACACTGAAGCTTTCTTT. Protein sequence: CASSVTNTEAFF.

CDR3 nucleotide sequence: TGCAGTGCTGGGACTACTGAGACCCAGTACTTC. It codes for CSAGTTETQYF. The chain joins TRBV20-1 to TRBJ2-5; 7 bases fit TRBD2. The CDR3 contains 11 residues. V lost 5 bases to trimming and J lost 5 bases; unmatched junction nucleotides: 2. In germline, CDR1 is DFQATT, CDR2 SNEGSKA (reference sequence).

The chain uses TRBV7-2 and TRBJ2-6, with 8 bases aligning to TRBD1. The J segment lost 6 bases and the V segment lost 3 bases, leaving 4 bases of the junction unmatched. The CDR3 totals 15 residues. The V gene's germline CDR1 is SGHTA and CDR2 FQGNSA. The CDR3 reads CASSLVTGVANVLTF. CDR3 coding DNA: TGTGCCAGCAGCTTGGTGACAGGGGTGGCCAACGTCCTGACTTTC.

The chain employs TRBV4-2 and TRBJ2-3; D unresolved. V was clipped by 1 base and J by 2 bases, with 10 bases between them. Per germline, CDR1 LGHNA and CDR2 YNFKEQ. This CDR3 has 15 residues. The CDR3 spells CASSQAQTPTDTQYF. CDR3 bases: TGTGCCAGCAGCCAAGCACAGACACCCACAGATACGCAGTATTTT.

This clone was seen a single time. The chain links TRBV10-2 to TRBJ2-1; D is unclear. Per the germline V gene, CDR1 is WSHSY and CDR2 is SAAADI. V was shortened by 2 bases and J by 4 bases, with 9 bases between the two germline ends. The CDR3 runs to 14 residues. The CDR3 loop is CASSEPSVYNEQFF. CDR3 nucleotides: TGCGCCAGCAGTGAGCCGTCAGTTTACAATGAGCAGTTCTTC.

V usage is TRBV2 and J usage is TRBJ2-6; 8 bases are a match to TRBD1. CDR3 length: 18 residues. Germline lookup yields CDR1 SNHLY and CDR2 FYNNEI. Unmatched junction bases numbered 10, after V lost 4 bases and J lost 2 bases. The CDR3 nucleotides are TGTGCCAGCAGTGGCCCAGACAGGGGTCGGCCTGGGGCCAACGTCCTGACTTTC. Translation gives CASSGPDRGRPGANVLTF.

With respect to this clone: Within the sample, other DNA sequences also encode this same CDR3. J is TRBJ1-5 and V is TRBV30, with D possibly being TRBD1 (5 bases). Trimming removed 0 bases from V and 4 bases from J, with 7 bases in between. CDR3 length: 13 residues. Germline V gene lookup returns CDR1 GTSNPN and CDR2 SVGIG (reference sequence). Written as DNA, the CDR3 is TGTGCCTGGAGTGTACGGGGGAATCAGCCCCAGCATTTT. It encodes CAWSVRGNQPQHF.

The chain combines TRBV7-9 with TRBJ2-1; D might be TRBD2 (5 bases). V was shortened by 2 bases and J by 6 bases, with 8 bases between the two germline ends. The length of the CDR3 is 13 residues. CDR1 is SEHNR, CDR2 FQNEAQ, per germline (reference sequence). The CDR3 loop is CASSLPSGNEQFF. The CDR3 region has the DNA TGTGCCAGCAGCTTACCCAGCGGCAATGAGCAGTTCTTC.

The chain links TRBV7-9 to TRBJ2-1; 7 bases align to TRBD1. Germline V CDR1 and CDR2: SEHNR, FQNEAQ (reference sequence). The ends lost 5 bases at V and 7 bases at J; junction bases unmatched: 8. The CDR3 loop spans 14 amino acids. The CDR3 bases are TGTGCCAGCAGCGTCGGGACAGTAAGAAATGAGCAGTTCTTC. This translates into CASSVGTVRNEQFF.